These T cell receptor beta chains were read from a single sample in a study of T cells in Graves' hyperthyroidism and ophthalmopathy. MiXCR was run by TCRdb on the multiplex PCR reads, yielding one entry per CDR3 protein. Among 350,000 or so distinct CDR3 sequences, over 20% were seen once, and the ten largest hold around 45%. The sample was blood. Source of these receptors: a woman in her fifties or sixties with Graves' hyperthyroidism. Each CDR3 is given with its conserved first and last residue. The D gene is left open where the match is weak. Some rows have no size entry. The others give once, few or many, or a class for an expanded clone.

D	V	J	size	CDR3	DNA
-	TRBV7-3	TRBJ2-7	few	CASSFGLAGTYEQYF	TGTGCCAGCAGCTTCGGGCTAGCTGGGACCTACGAGCAGTACTTC
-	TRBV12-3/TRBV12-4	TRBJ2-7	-	CASSLVAFEQYF	TGTGCCAGCAGTTTAGTAGCGTTCGAGCAGTACTTC
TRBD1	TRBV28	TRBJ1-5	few	CASSFPGGRDQPQHF	TGTGCCAGCAGTTTTCCAGGGGGCAGAGATCAGCCCCAGCATTTT
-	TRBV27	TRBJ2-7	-	CASSGLSAGDSYEQYF	TGTGCCAGCAGTGGGCTGTCGGCAGGGGATTCCTACGAGCAGTACTTC
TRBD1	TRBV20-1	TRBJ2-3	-	CSARWTGTADTQYF	TGCAGTGCTCGTTGGACAGGGACGGCAGATACGCAGTATTTT
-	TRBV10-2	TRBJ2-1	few	CASSALNNEQFF	TGCGCCAGCAGCGCTCTAAACAATGAGCAGTTCTTC
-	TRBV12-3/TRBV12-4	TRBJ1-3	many	CASSPSGSRGNTIYF	TGTGCCAGCAGTCCCAGCGGTTCCAGAGGAAACACCATATATTTT
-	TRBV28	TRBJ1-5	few	CASSRTELSNQPQHF	TGTGCCAGCAGCCGGACAGAACTTAGCAATCAGCCCCAGCATTTT
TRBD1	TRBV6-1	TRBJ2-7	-	CASSTGTGGLYEQYF	TGTGCCAGCAGCACTGGGACAGGGGGCCTCTACGAGCAGTACTTC
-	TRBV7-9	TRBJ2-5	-	CASSLAHGETQYF	TGTGCCAGCAGCTTAGCGCACGGAGAGACCCAGTACTTC
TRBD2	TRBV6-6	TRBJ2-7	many	CASSYRTSGTYEQYF	TGTGCCAGCAGTTACCGGACTAGCGGCACCTACGAGCAGTACTTC
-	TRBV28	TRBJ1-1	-	CASRGPGLHIVYAFF	TGTGCCAGCAGAGGACCGGGACTGCATATAGTGTATGCTTTCTTT
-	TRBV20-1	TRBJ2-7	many	CSASGEAYEQYF	TGCAGTGCTAGCGGGGAGGCCTACGAGCAGTACTTC